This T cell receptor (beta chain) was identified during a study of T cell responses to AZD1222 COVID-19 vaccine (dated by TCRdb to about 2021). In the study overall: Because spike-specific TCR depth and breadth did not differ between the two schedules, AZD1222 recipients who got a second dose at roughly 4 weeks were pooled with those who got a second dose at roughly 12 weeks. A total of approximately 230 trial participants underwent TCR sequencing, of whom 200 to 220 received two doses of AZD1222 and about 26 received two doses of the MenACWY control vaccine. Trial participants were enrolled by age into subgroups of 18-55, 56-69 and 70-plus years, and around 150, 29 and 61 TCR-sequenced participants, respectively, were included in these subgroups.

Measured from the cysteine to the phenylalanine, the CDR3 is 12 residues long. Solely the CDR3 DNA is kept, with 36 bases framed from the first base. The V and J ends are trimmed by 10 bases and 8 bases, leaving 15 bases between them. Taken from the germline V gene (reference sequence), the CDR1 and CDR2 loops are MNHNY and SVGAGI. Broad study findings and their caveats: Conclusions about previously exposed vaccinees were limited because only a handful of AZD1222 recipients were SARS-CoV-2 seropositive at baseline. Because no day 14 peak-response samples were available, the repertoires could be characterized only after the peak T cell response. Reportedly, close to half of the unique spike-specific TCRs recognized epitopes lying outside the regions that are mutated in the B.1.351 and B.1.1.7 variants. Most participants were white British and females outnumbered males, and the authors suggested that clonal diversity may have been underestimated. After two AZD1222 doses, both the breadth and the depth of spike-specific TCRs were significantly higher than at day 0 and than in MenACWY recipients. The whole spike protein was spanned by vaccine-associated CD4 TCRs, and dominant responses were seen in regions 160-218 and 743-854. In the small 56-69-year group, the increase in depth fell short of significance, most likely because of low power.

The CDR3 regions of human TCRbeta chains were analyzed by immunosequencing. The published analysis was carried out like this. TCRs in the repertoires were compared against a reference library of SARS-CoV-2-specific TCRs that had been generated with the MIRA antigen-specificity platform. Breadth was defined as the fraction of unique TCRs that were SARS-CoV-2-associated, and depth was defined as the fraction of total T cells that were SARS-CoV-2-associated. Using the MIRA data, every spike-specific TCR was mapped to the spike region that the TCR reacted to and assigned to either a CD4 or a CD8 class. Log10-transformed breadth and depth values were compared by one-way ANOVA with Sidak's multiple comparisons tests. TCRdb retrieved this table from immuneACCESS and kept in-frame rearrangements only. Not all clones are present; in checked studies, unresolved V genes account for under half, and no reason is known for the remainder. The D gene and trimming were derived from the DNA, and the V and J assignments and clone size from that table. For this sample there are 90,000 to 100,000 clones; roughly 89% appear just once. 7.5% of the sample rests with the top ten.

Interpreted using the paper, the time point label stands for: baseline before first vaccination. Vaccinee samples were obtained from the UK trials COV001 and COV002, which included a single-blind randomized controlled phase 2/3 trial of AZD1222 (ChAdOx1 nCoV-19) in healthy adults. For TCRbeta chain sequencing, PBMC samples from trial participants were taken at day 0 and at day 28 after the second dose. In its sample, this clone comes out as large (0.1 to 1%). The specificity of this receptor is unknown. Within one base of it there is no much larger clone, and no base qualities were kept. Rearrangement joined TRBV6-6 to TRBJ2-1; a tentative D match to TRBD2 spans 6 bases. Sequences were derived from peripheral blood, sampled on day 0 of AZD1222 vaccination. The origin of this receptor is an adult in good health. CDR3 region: CATVGGRDEQFF. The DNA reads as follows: TGTGCCACTGTCGGGGGAAGGGATGAGCAGTTCTTC.